The T cell receptor beta chain under discussion was sequenced for a study of T cells in Graves' hyperthyroidism and ophthalmopathy. Across the whole study: The blood sample was taken at first diagnosis, before treatment began. Whole-study results and caveats: Peripheral blood also featured most of the thyroid clonotypes expanded above 0.001.

After removal of 4 bases from V and 7 bases from J, the junction contained 7 bases not matched to a gene. The CDR3 runs 14 residues. Of note for this clonotype: Its matching antigen is unknown.

RNA transcripts served as the template for amplifying TCR beta CDR3 regions. In the first-round RT-PCR of the TCR CDR3, the HTBI primer set was used. MiXCR, applied by TCRdb to the multiplex PCR reads, yields one record per CDR3 protein. This table holds 490,000 or so distinct CDR3 sequences, less than 20% found once. In the ophthalmopathy cohort, Clinical Activity Score was at least 3, NOSPECS grade at least 4, and duration under 3 months. Sequencing was carried out using blood. The clonotype originates from a man in his forties or fifties with Graves' ophthalmopathy. The chain joins TRBV12-3 or TRBV12-4 to TRBJ1-2, with TRBD1 matching over 9 bases. The CDR3 DNA is TGTGCCAGCAGTTCGCGGACAGGGGCCGTTGGCTACACCTTC. It encodes CASSSRTGAVGYTF.